The 29 T cell receptor beta chains in this list originate from one sample, sequenced in a study of technical replicates of blood from a handful of donors. Assay used: immunoSEQ multiplex PCR; TCRdb lists only in-frame clones, some missing. The sample comprises tens of thousands of clones, roughly nine tenths of which are singletons, and roughly 0.38% rests with the top ten. Specimen: T cells isolated from PBMCs. These receptors all come from a human donor in good health. Some clones in this sample may be carry-over from other donors' samples.

CDR3 sequence reads: CASSLERDRRATGVENEQYF. CDR3 bases: TGCGCCAGCAGCTTGGAACGGGACCGCCGGGCGACAGGGGTTGAAAACGAGCAGTACTTC. The chain carries TRBV5-1 and TRBJ2-7, with 8 positions matching TRBD1. From germline, CDR1 is SGHRS and CDR2 YFSETQ. The CDR3 has 20 residues. V was clipped by 0 bases and J by 5 bases; unmatched bases: 22.

This chain connects TRBV19 to TRBJ1-4, with D unclear. V lost 8 bases and J lost 6, with 19 bases in between. Looked up from germline, CDR1 is LNHDA and CDR2 is SQIVND (reference sequence). The length of the CDR3 is 15 residues. The CDR3 sequence is CASLGRGEAYEKLFF. As DNA, the CDR3 is TGTGCCAGTCTGGGTAGAGGAGAAGCCTATGAAAAACTGTTTTTT.

The rearrangement joins TRBV10-3 to TRBJ2-1; 16 bases map to TRBD2. This CDR3 region has 18 residues. Trimming took 3 bases from V and 5 from J; bases not matched to a gene: 7. CDR1 is ENHRY and CDR2 is SYGVKD in the germline V gene. The CDR3 nucleotides are TGTGCCATCAGTGATCCGGGACTAGCGGGGGGGCGGGACAATGAGCAGTTCTTC. Translating it yields CAISDPGLAGGRDNEQFF.

This clone has only one observation. V gene TRBV11-2 combines with J gene TRBJ2-3; TRBD2 agrees at 11 bases. V gave up 5 bases and J gave up 6 bases; unmatched junction bases: 16. CDR1 and CDR2 (germline): SGHAT, FQNNGV. The CDR3 covers 18 residues. The CDR3 nucleotides are TGTGCCAGCAGCCCCCACCCCATACTAGCGGGAGCAAGGGATACGCAGTATTTT. This encodes CASSPHPILAGARDTQYF.

The V gene is TRBV29-1, the J gene TRBJ1-1; 10 bases are a match to TRBD1. CDR3 length equals 13 residues. CDR1 and CDR2 (germline): SQVTM, ANQGSEA. J lost 5 bases, V lost 7 bases, and 7 bases had no gene match. This CDR3 reads CSGGQGGRTEAFF. In nucleotides, the CDR3 is TGCAGCGGTGGACAGGGGGGTAGAACTGAAGCTTTCTTT. Drawing the rest from reference TRBV29-1 and TRBJ1-1, the complete variable domain is SAVISQKPSRDICQRGTSLTIQCQVDSQVTMMFWYRQQPGQSLTLIATANQGSEATYESGFVIDKFPISRPNLTFSTLTVSNMSPEDSSIYLCSGGQGGRTEAFFGQGTRLTVV.

This chain uses TRBV25-1 with TRBJ2-2, with 7 positions matching TRBD2. Trimming at V came to 0 bases and at J to 0 bases, leaving 4 bases not matched to a gene. Germline V gene lookup returns CDR1 MGHDK and CDR2 SYGVNS. This CDR3 contains 17 residues. CDR3 nucleotides: TGTGCCAGCAGTGAATATGGCGGGGGTTCGAACACCGGGGAGCTGTTTTTT. Its protein product is CASSEYGGGSNTGELFF. The full variable domain, completed using reference TRBV25-1 and TRBJ2-2, is EADIYQTPRYLVIGTGKKITLECSQTMGHDKMYWYQQDPGMELHLIHYSYGVNSTEKGDLSSESTVSRIRTEHFPLTLESARPSHTSQYLCASSEYGGGSNTGELFFGEGSRLTVL.

The rearrangement joins TRBV29-1 to TRBJ1-1; the match to TRBD1 covers 7 bases. The germline gives CDR1 SQVTM, CDR2 ANQGSEA. The CDR3 loop spans 13 amino acids. The V and J ends lost 7 bases and 8 bases, in that order; junction bases with no gene match: 13. CDR3 sequence: CSGQQGWVQEAFF. The CDR3 DNA reads TGCAGCGGCCAACAGGGGTGGGTCCAGGAAGCTTTCTTT.

V and J are TRBV5-5 and TRBJ1-4; 9 bases are a match to TRBD1. Trimming cost V 1 base and J 8 bases; bases outside gene matches: 6. There are 15 residues in the CDR3. In germline, CDR1 is SGHKS, CDR2 YYEKEE (reference sequence). CDR3 region: CASSLRDREWEKLFF. The CDR3 bases are TGTGCCAGCAGCTTGCGGGACAGGGAATGGGAAAAACTGTTTTTT.

V gene TRBV12-5 combines with J gene TRBJ2-7; the D is unclear. The CDR3 is 12 residues long. V was trimmed by 6 bases and J by 4 bases, leaving 10 bases between them. Germline-derived CDR1 and CDR2 are LGHNT and FRNRAP. The CDR3 DNA sequence: TGTGCTAGTGGCCCTACCACTTACGAGCAGTACTTC. It is translated as CASGPTTYEQYF.

The CDR3 loop is CASSQDERTGGYEQYF. The CDR3 DNA sequence: TGTGCCAGCAGCCAAGATGAGAGGACAGGCGGTTACGAGCAGTACTTC. This chain uses TRBV14 with TRBJ2-7, with TRBD1 identical over 7 bases. The CDR3 loop spans 16 amino acids. Trimming took 0 bases from V and 4 from J; bases not matched to a gene: 9. CDR1 and CDR2 (germline): SGHDN, FVKESK.

CDR3 amino acids: CASSLDDNYEQYF. CDR3 DNA: TGTGCCAGCAGCTTAGATGACAACTACGAGCAGTACTTC. The chain recombines TRBV11-2 with TRBJ2-7; D remains unclear. The CDR3 contains 13 residues. Trimming took off 0 bases at V and 3 bases at J, with 6 bases between the two ends. Germline lookup yields CDR1 SGHAT and CDR2 FQNNGV.

CDR3 loop: CASSSGRLEDYEQYF. CDR3 DNA sequence: TGTGCCAGCAGCTCCGGGAGGCTGGAGGACTACGAGCAGTACTTC. The chain carries TRBV7-9 and TRBJ2-7; TRBD2 matches 7 bases. The germline CDR1 and CDR2 sequences are SEHNR and FQNEAQ (reference sequence). The CDR3 loop spans 15 amino acids. V shed 4 bases and J 3 bases; nucleotides not matched to a gene: 9.

As for this clone: At one of its ends the junction is not consistent with the germline gene, which may arise from a read error. This sequence joins TRBV29-1 and TRBJ2-1, with TRBD1 matching 11 bases. The CDR3 covers 18 residues. Germline V lookup: CDR1 SQVTM, CDR2 ANQGSEA. CDR3 sequence: CSVEDTGTGGDIGHLRVF. In DNA form, the CDR3 reads TGCAGCGTTGAAGATACCGGGACAGGGGGGGACATTGGCCATTTACGGGTCTTC.

The gene calls are TRBV20-1 and TRBJ2-1; a possible D gene is TRBD2 (6 bases). The CDR3 is 10 residues long. Trimming took off 6 bases at V and 7 bases at J, with 7 bases between the two ends. The germline V gene encodes CDR1 DFQATT and CDR2 SNEGSKA (reference sequence). The CDR3 DNA is TGCAGTGCGCTAGCGAATGAGCAGTTCTTC. It specifies CSALANEQFF.

The rearrangement uses TRBV18 and TRBJ2-7; possibly TRBD1 for D (5 bases). CDR3 length equals 16 residues. Germline CDR1 KGHSH, CDR2 LQKENI. V dropped 1 base and J dropped 6 bases, with 19 bases sitting between them. CDR3 sequence (DNA): TGTGCCAGCTCACCACGAGCTGGGGTCAGGGTTTTCGAGCAGTACTTC. This translates into CASSPRAGVRVFEQYF.

The rearrangement uses TRBV6-5 and TRBJ2-5, with D possibly TRBD2 on 6 matching bases. Germline V lookup: CDR1 MNHEY, CDR2 SVGAGI. This CDR3 contains 13 residues. Trimming left V 7 bases short and J 2 bases short, with 11 bases between. The CDR3 DNA follows: TGTGCCAGCACCCCCAGCGGGCAAGAGACCCAGTACTTC. The encoded protein is CASTPSGQETQYF.

The J gene is TRBJ1-2, the V gene TRBV28, with D tentatively TRBD1 (5 bases). The CDR3 has 14 residues. The V end lost 10 bases, the J end lost 3 bases, and 18 bases lay between the germline ends. Germline V lookup: CDR1 MDHEN, CDR2 SYDVKM. The CDR3 loop is CATPNGGSDYGYTF. Here the CDR3 DNA reads TGTGCCACACCGAACGGGGGGAGCGACTATGGCTACACCTTC.

CDR3 DNA: TGTGCCAGCAGTGATTGGACAGTCACCGGGGAGCTGTTTTTT. Translation gives CASSDWTVTGELFF. The rearrangement joins TRBV6-1 to TRBJ2-2, with a tentative D call TRBD1 (6 bases). Germline loops: CDR1 MNHNS, CDR2 SASEGT. The ends were cut back, 3 bases at V and 4 bases at J, with 9 bases in the middle. This CDR3 is 14 amino acids long.

This sequence joins TRBV19 and TRBJ1-5; D might be TRBD1 (5 bases). CDR1 is LNHDA, CDR2 SQIVND, per germline (reference sequence). V was cut by 5 bases and J by 6 bases, with 14 bases left in between. CDR3 length: 14 residues. CDR3 in amino acids: CASSPLGGTQPQHF. DNA for the CDR3: TGTGCCAGTAGTCCATTGGGAGGGACTCAGCCCCAGCATTTT.

This sequence joins TRBV4-2 and TRBJ1-6, with 8 bases lining up with TRBD1. J gave up 11 bases and V 3 bases, and 18 bases lay outside the gene matches. The germline V gene encodes CDR1 LGHNA and CDR2 YNFKEQ. This CDR3 comprises 18 residues. The CDR3 region is CASSQSQGARRQIPPLHF. Here the CDR3 DNA reads TGTGCCAGCAGCCAGTCGCAGGGGGCGAGACGGCAAATCCCACCCCTCCACTTT.

The chain couples TRBV6-5 to TRBJ1-4; D perhaps matches TRBD1 (5 bases). The CDR3 is 14 amino acids. Trimming cost V 2 bases and J 4 bases, with 8 bases left between them. Germline values: CDR1 MNHEY, CDR2 SVGAGI. CDR3 nucleotide sequence: TGTGCCAGCAGTTACGCGGGGCGTAATGAAAAACTGTTTTTT. Amino acid sequence: CASSYAGRNEKLFF.

J is TRBJ2-1 and V is TRBV10-1; 15 bases are a match to TRBD2. V dropped 2 bases and J dropped 2; count of bases not matched to a gene: 16. The germline V gene has CDR1 WNHNN and CDR2 SYGVQD (reference sequence). This CDR3 is 22 amino acids long. The chain's CDR3 is CASSEGYSGTSGGLRAYNEQFF. The CDR3 bases are TGCGCCAGCAGTGAGGGATACTCTGGGACTAGCGGGGGGCTTAGGGCCTACAATGAGCAGTTCTTC.

The genes are TRBV5-1 and TRBJ1-2; 7 bases align to TRBD1. Losses at the gene ends were 1 base for V and 6 bases for J; bases not matched to a gene: 3. The CDR3 has 13 amino acids. The germline gives CDR1 SGHRS, CDR2 YFSETQ. This chain's CDR3 is CASSLTGEDGYTF. The CDR3 region has the DNA TGCGCCAGCAGCTTGACAGGGGAGGATGGCTACACCTTC.

V usage is TRBV5-1 and J usage is TRBJ1-4; unclear D gene. CDR1 is SGHRS and CDR2 is YFSETQ in the germline V gene. V was shortened by 0 bases and J by 0 bases, with 9 bases between the two germline ends. The CDR3 consists of 16 residues. For the CDR3, the DNA is TGCGCCAGCAGCTTGGCTACCAAAGCAACTAATGAAAAACTGTTTTTT. Translated, it gives CASSLATKATNEKLFF.

The CDR3 sequence is CASSSSGTGFTGELFF. Here the CDR3 DNA reads TGTGCCAGCAGCTCATCCGGGACAGGGTTTACCGGGGAGCTGTTTTTT. The chain recombines TRBV7-3 with TRBJ2-2, with 9 bases fitting TRBD1. V lost 4 bases and J lost 5; bases outside the gene matches: 8. The CDR3 loop spans 16 amino acids. The germline CDR1 and CDR2 sequences are SGHTA and FQGTGA.

The rearrangement joins TRBV9 to TRBJ1-1; D unclear. Looked up from germline, CDR1 is SGDLS and CDR2 is YYNGEE. The CDR3 extends over 13 amino acids. Trimming pared 0 bases from V and 7 bases from J, leaving 10 bases between. This CDR3 is CASSVGVEREAFF. The CDR3 DNA sequence: TGTGCCAGCAGCGTAGGCGTGGAGCGTGAAGCTTTCTTT.

In this sample, this clone turned up a few times. The chain joins TRBV5-1 to TRBJ1-1; D remains unclear. The germline gives CDR1 SGHRS, CDR2 YFSETQ. This CDR3 has 15 amino acids. V gave up 0 bases and J gave up 0 bases, with 9 bases separating them. The CDR3 reads CASSLGQTVNTEAFF. The CDR3 DNA is TGCGCCAGCAGCTTGGGCCAAACAGTGAACACTGAAGCTTTCTTT. Using reference TRBV5-1 and TRBJ1-1 for the parts outside the CDR3, the full variable domain is KAGVTQTPRYLIKTRGQQVTLSCSPISGHRSVSWYQQTPGQGLQFLFEYFSETQRNKGNFPGRFSGRQFSNSRSEMNVSTLELGDSALYLCASSLGQTVNTEAFFGQGTRLTVV.

V usage is TRBV6-1 and J usage is TRBJ2-7, with D unresolved. This CDR3 is 11 amino acids long. Deletions cut 7 bases from V and 2 bases from J, with 6 bases between. Germline CDR1 is MNHNS and CDR2 is SASEGT. Here the CDR3 reads CASNTPYEQYF. DNA for the CDR3: TGTGCCAGCAACACCCCCTACGAGCAGTACTTC.

The chain carries TRBV19 and TRBJ2-2, with 8 bases aligning to TRBD1. Germline assignment: CDR1 LNHDA and CDR2 SQIVND (reference sequence). The CDR3 sequence is 15 residues long. V was pared by 7 bases and J by 1 base, with 5 bases of the junction left unmatched. The CDR3 region has the DNA TGTGCCAGTACCTTTGGGACAGGGAACACCGGGGAGCTGTTTTTT. It is translated as CASTFGTGNTGELFF.